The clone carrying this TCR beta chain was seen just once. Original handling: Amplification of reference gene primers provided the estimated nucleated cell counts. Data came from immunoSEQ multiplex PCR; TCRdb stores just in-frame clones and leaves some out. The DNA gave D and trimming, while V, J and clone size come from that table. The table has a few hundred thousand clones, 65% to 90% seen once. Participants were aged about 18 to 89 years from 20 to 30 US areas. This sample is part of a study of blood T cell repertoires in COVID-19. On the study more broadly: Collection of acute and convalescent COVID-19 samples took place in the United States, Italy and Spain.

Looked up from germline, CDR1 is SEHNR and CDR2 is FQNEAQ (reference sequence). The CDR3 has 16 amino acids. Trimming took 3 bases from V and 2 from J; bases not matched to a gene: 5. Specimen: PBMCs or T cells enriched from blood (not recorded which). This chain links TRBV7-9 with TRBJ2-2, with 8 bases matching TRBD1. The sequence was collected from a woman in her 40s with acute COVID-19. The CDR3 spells CASSFTRGRNTGELFF. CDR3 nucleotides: TGTGCCAGCAGCTTCACCAGGGGGCGTAACACCGGGGAGCTGTTTTTT.